This T cell receptor beta chain was obtained from a study of T cell responses to AZD1222 COVID-19 vaccine. Across the whole study: Investigators merged groups given second doses at roughly 4 or roughly 12 weeks. Study-wide findings and caveats: Donors were chiefly white British, with a greater number of females, and clonal diversity was perhaps underestimated. Breadth and depth of Spike-specific TCRs rose after two AZD1222 doses.

Note on this clone: The antigen is undetermined.

The data were produced by immunoSEQ multiplex PCR, yet TCRdb's version contains in-frame clones alone and is incomplete. The repertoire holds approximately 130,000 clones, with 70% to 90% as singletons. This receptor was taken from an adult in good health. Sequencing was performed on peripheral blood, taken on day 0 of AZD1222 vaccination.

CDR3 loop: CASSQGQRSGANVLTF. Written as DNA, the CDR3 is TGTGCCAGCAGCCAGGGACAACGCTCTGGGGCCAACGTCCTGACTTTC. The chain recombines TRBV3-1 (or the pseudogene TRBV3-2) with TRBJ2-6; weak D call: TRBD1 (6 bases). V lost 3 bases, J lost 0 bases, and 9 bases lay in between. CDR3 length: 16 amino acids. The germline V gene encodes CDR1 LGHDT and CDR2 YNNKEL (reference sequence).